The 3 T cell receptor beta chains given below trace back to one sample, sequenced in a study of blood T cell repertoires in COVID-19. Only in-frame clones appear in the TCRdb table, and some are missing; sequencing was by immunoSEQ multiplex PCR. The sample consists of about 220,000 clones, roughly 80% of them appearing once. What was sequenced was PBMCs or T cells enriched from blood (not recorded which). The receptors shown here come from a woman in her thirties or forties with acute COVID-19.

The chain uses TRBV11-2 and TRBJ2-7, with TRBD1 matching 10 bases. The CDR3 is made up of 14 amino acids. V lost 2 bases, J lost 5 bases, and 3 bases stayed unmatched. Germline assignment: CDR1 SGHAT and CDR2 FQNNGV. The CDR3 protein is CASSLSGTGDEQYF. The CDR3 DNA sequence: TGTGCCAGCAGCTTATCAGGGACAGGGGACGAGCAGTACTTC.

In its sample, this clone was seen a few times. The germline gene is not matched at one end of the junction; a read error may be the cause. The chain uses TRBV29-1 and TRBJ1-2, with D uncertain. Germline V CDR1 and CDR2: SQVTM, ANQGSEA. This CDR3 has 13 amino acids. The DNA for the CDR3 is TGCAGCGCCCGTGGGCAATTAAAGCCCCATGACGCCTTC. Protein: CSARGQLKPHDAF.

This clone showed up many times. The chain uses TRBV28 and TRBJ1-2, with 7 bases that match TRBD1. Germline CDR1 MDHEN, CDR2 SYDVKM. There are 12 residues in the CDR3. V was clipped by 6 bases and J by 8 bases; unmatched bases: 6. The chain's CDR3 is CASRNRQGGYTF. CDR3 DNA: TGTGCCAGCAGAAACCGACAGGGCGGCTACACCTTC.